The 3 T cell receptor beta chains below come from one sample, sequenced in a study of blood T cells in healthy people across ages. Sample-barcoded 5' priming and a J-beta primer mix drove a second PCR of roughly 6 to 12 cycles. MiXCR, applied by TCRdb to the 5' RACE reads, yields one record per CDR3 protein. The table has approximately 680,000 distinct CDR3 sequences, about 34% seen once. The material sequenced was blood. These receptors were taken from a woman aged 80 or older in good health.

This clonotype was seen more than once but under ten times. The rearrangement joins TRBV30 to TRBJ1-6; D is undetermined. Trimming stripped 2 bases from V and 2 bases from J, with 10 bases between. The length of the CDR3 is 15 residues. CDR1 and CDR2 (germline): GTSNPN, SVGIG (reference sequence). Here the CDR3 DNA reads TGTGCCTGGAGTTATCCGGGAACCTATAATTCACCCCTCCACTTT. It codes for CAWSYPGTYNSPLHF.

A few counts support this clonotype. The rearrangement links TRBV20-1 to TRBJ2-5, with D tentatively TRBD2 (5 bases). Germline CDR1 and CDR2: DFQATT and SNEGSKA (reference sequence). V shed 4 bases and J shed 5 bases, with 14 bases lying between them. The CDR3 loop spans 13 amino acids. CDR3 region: CSAIPEAGETQYF. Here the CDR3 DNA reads TGCAGTGCTATACCGGAGGCCGGTGAGACCCAGTACTTC.

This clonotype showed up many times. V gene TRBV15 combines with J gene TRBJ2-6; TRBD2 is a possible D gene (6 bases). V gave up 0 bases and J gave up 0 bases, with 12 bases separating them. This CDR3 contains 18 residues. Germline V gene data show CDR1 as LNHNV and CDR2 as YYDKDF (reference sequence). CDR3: CATSRDLGGGSGANVLTF. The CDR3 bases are TGTGCCACCAGCAGAGATCTCGGGGGAGGCTCTGGGGCCAACGTCCTGACTTTC.